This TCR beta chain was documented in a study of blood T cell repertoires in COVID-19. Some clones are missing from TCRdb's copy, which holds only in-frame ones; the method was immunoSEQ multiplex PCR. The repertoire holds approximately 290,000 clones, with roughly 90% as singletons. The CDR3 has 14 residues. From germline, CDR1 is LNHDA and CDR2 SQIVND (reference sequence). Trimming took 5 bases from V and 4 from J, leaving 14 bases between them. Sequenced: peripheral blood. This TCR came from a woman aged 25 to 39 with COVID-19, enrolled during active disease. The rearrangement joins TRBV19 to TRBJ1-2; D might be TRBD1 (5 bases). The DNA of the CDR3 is TGTGCCAGTAGTCCGGACGGGAGGGGCTATGGCTACACCTTC. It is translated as CASSPDGRGYGYTF.